Presented here are 15 T cell receptor beta chains from one specimen sequenced in a study of T cells in Graves' hyperthyroidism and ophthalmopathy. Using RNA transcripts as the source, TCR beta CDR3 regions were amplified. The HTBI primer set drove a first-round RT-PCR of the TCR CDR3. One entry per CDR3 protein, called by TCRdb with MiXCR from the multiplex PCR reads. The sample carries roughly 200,000 distinct CDR3 sequences, 15% to 20% recorded once. Input material: blood. These TCRs come from a man between 35 and 55 years old with Graves' hyperthyroidism.

This clonotype was seen at least ten times. V and J are TRBV30 and TRBJ2-3; tentative D call: TRBD1 (6 bases). CDR3 length equals 12 residues. Germline CDR1 GTSNPN, CDR2 SVGIG (reference sequence). V was pared by 7 bases and J by 0 bases, with 8 bases between. The CDR3, as DNA: TGTGCCTCCGGGACAAGCACAGATACGCAGTATTTT. It translates to CASGTSTDTQYF. The full variable domain, completed using reference TRBV30 and TRBJ2-3, is SQTIHQWPATLVQPVGSPLSLECTVEGTSNPNLYWYRQAAGRGLQLLFYSVGIGQISSEVPQNLSASRPQDRQFILSSKKLLLSDSGFYLCASGTSTDTQYFGPGTRLTVL.

This clonotype came up many times. The genes are TRBV27 and TRBJ1-5; D is ambiguous. Trimming shortened V by 5 bases and J by 3 bases, and 8 bases separated the two germline ends. This CDR3 comprises 13 residues. Germline values: CDR1 MNHEY, CDR2 SMNVEV (reference sequence). The CDR3 protein is CASSLSYNQPQHF. The CDR3 DNA sequence: TGTGCCAGCAGTCTCAGTTACAATCAGCCCCAGCATTTT.

This clonotype has at least ten counts. The V and J genes are TRBV7-6 and TRBJ2-5; TRBD1 matches 12 bases. From germline, CDR1 is SGHVS and CDR2 FNYEAQ. Unmatched junction bases numbered 2, after V lost 4 bases and J lost 5 bases. The CDR3 contains 14 residues. CDR3 bases: TGTGCCAGCAGCTCCGGGACAGGGGGCGAGACCCAGTACTTC. Protein product: CASSSGTGGETQYF.

The CDR3 DNA reads as TGTGCCAGCAGTTACCCCCCCCAGGGCCAGCCCCAGCATTTT. Translation: CASSYPPQGQPQHF. The chain uses TRBV6-2 or TRBV6-3 and TRBJ1-5, with D possibly matching TRBD1 (5 bases). Trimming removed 2 bases at V and 7 bases at J, with 12 bases between. Germline V gives CDR1 MNHEY, CDR2 SVGEGT. This CDR3 has 14 amino acids.

This clonotype showed up many times. The V gene is TRBV20-1, the J gene TRBJ1-1; 11 bases are shared with TRBD1. Trimming cost V 3 bases and J 3 bases; bases outside gene matches: 6. The germline gives CDR1 DFQATT, CDR2 SNEGSKA (reference sequence). This CDR3 region has 15 residues. Here the CDR3 reads CSARDRGRLHTEAFF. CDR3 nucleotide sequence: TGCAGTGCTAGGGACAGGGGGCGCCTGCACACTGAAGCTTTCTTT.

This clonotype has only a few counts. V and J are TRBV5-6 and TRBJ2-7, with TRBD1 matching 7 bases. Germline V CDR1 and CDR2: SGHDT, YYEEEE. V gave up 0 bases and J gave up 2 bases; unmatched junction bases: 5. The CDR3 is made up of 15 amino acids. The CDR3 DNA is TGTGCCAGCAGCTTGGGGGACAGAATAACCTACGAGCAGTACTTC. It translates to CASSLGDRITYEQYF.

This clonotype came up many times. The chain is built from TRBV7-9 and TRBJ1-1; D unclear. The CDR3 covers 14 residues. Trimming stripped 0 bases from V and 6 bases from J, with 11 bases between. Per germline, CDR1 SEHNR and CDR2 FQNEAQ (reference sequence). This chain's CDR3 is CASSLAGNAAEAFF. CDR3 DNA sequence: TGTGCCAGCAGCTTAGCAGGGAATGCCGCTGAAGCTTTCTTT.

This clonotype was seen repeatedly, ten times or more. The CDR3 sequence: CASSAAGQGHEKLFF. CDR3 in DNA: TGTGCCAGCAGCGCAGCCGGACAGGGGCATGAAAAACTGTTTTTT. J is TRBJ1-4 and V is TRBV7-9; the match to TRBD1 covers 9 bases. Germline CDR1 reads SEHNR; CDR2 reads FQNEAQ (reference sequence). Losses at the gene ends were 5 bases for V and 6 bases for J; bases not matched to a gene: 7. The CDR3 has 15 amino acids.

This clonotype was counted only a few times. CDR3 amino acids: CASSRWGPSRSPLHF. The CDR3 DNA sequence: TGTGCCAGCAGCCGATGGGGGCCATCGAGATCACCCCTCCACTTT. The chain joins TRBV16 to TRBJ1-6; possible D gene TRBD1, 6 bases. V shed 4 bases and J shed 10 bases, with 17 bases lying between them. Germline CDR1 reads KGHSY; CDR2 reads FQNENV. The CDR3 is 15 residues long.

This clonotype was picked up many times. The chain employs TRBV5-5 and TRBJ2-5, with a possible D match to TRBD2 (6 bases). V was pared by 4 bases and J by 5 bases, with 18 bases between. Looked up from germline, CDR1 is SGHKS and CDR2 is YYEKEE (reference sequence). The CDR3 extends over 15 amino acids. The CDR3 loop reads CASSQVRGMGETQYF. In DNA, the CDR3 is TGTGCCAGCAGCCAAGTGCGGGGAATGGGGGAGACCCAGTACTTC.

This clonotype was found many times. The chain is built from TRBV20-1 and TRBJ2-5; 14 bases match TRBD2. CDR3 length: 16 amino acids. Trimming cost V 0 bases and J 4 bases; bases outside gene matches: 4. CDR1 DFQATT and CDR2 SNEGSKA come from the germline V gene (reference sequence). CDR3 in DNA: TGCAGTGCTAGAGATTTGACTAGCGGGGGGGGAGAGACCCAGTACTTC. Its protein product is CSARDLTSGGGETQYF.

The table lists this clonotype with many counts. The DNA for the CDR3 is TGTGCCAGCAGCAGGACCGGGACTATTACAGATACGCAGTATTTT. It specifies CASSRTGTITDTQYF. This chain joins TRBV7-2 and TRBJ2-3, with TRBD2 identical over 7 bases. Germline loops: CDR1 SGHTA, CDR2 FQGNSA. CDR3 length equals 15 residues. Germline trimming cut 5 bases from V and 3 bases from J; bases unmatched to any gene: 8.

This clonotype has a count of ten or more. J is TRBJ1-1 and V is TRBV5-1; D might be TRBD1 (5 bases). V was shortened by 5 bases and J by 7 bases, with 9 bases between the two germline ends. From germline, CDR1 is SGHRS and CDR2 YFSETQ. The CDR3 is 11 residues long. CDR3 sequence reads: CASRFGGEAFF. CDR3 DNA sequence: TGCGCCAGCAGATTTGGGGGTGAAGCTTTCTTT.

The chain links TRBV6-1 to TRBJ2-6; D ambiguous. Trimming removed 5 bases from V and 0 bases from J, with 8 bases in between. The CDR3 loop spans 15 amino acids. CDR1 and CDR2 from the germline V gene are MNHNS and SASEGT. The CDR3 loop reads CASSRDLSGANVLTF. In DNA, the CDR3 is TGTGCCAGCAGTCGTGACCTCTCTGGGGCCAACGTCCTGACTTTC.

This clonotype showed up many times. J is TRBJ1-3 and V is TRBV5-6, with D unclear. V was pared by 0 bases and J by 4 bases, with 8 bases between. The germline CDR1 and CDR2 sequences are SGHDT and YYEEEE. The CDR3 contains 14 residues. The CDR3: CASSLAGSGNTIYF. Written as DNA, the CDR3 is TGTGCCAGCAGCTTGGCGGGCAGCGGAAACACCATATATTTT.